These 15 T cell receptor beta chains came from one sample sequenced in a study of CD4 T cells in relation to SARS-CoV-2 and coronaviruses. These receptors' antigens are unknown. Sequenced by immunoSEQ multiplex PCR; TCRdb stores in-frame clones only, minus some. The sample lists 30,000 or so clones; around 79% were seen once. Before the COVID-19 pandemic, during about 2010-2018, CD4+ T cells were taken from unexposed donors. Isolation of CD4+ T cells took place after less than 11 days in culture. The sample was CD4+ T cells from PBMCs, cultured in vitro. These receptors came from a human donor in good health.

This clone was detected only once. The rearrangement uses TRBV11-3 and TRBJ1-6; D uncertain. Germline loops: CDR1 SGHNT, CDR2 YENEEA. This CDR3 is 13 amino acids long. V shed 0 bases and J shed 10 bases, with 7 bases lying between them. CDR3 sequence: CASSLEARSPLHF. DNA of the CDR3: TGTGCCAGCAGCTTAGAGGCGAGGTCACCCCTCCACTTT.

The V gene is TRBV4-2, the J gene TRBJ2-7; 12 bases are shared with TRBD1. CDR3 length: 15 residues. V lost 1 base to trimming and J lost 9 bases; unmatched junction nucleotides: 7. Germline lookup yields CDR1 LGHNA and CDR2 YNFKEQ. The CDR3 sequence: CASSQGGQGAFRQYF. In DNA, the CDR3 is TGTGCCAGCAGCCAAGGGGGACAGGGGGCGTTTCGGCAGTACTTC.

This clone has a single count. The chain links TRBV6-2 or TRBV6-3 to TRBJ1-1; perhaps TRBD1 as D (5 bases). Looked up from germline, CDR1 is MNHEY and CDR2 is SVGEGT. This CDR3 has 15 residues. The ends were cut back, 6 bases at V and 5 bases at J, with 19 bases in the middle. Written as DNA, the CDR3 is TGTGCCAGCAGCGACTTACGCGGGGGGGAGACTGAAGCTTTCTTT. Protein: CASSDLRGGETEAFF.

The chain has TRBV9 and TRBJ1-1; perhaps TRBD1 as D (6 bases). The CDR3 spans 13 residues. Trimming took off 4 bases at V and 6 bases at J, with 13 bases between the two ends. Per germline, CDR1 SGDLS and CDR2 YYNGEE. This CDR3 reads CASSLAGAAEAFF. DNA for the CDR3: TGTGCCAGCAGCTTGGCGGGGGCGGCTGAAGCTTTCTTT. Variable domain in full (rest from reference TRBV9 and TRBJ1-1): DSGVTQTPKHLITATGQRVTLRCSPRSGDLSVYWYQQSLDQGLQFLIQYYNGEERAKGNILERFSAQQFPDLHSELNLSSLELGDSALYFCASSLAGAAEAFFGQGTRLTVV.

V usage is TRBV7-9 and J usage is TRBJ1-1, with D tentatively TRBD1 (5 bases). The CDR3 runs to 16 residues. Trimming removed 2 bases from V and 7 bases from J, with 20 bases in between. CDR1 and CDR2 (germline): SEHNR, FQNEAQ (reference sequence). The CDR3 DNA follows: TGTGCCAGCAGCTTATCAATATCCGGGACCTCGGGTGAAGCTTTCTTT. Its protein is CASSLSISGTSGEAFF.

Only a few counts were recorded for this clone. The chain uses TRBV19 and TRBJ2-2; D unclear. This CDR3 region has 11 residues. Germline V gives CDR1 LNHDA, CDR2 SQIVND (reference sequence). The ends were cut back, 9 bases at V and 6 bases at J, with 8 bases in the middle. CDR3 nucleotide sequence: TGTGCCAGCCGTAGGGCCGGGGAGCTGTTTTTT. Amino acids: CASRRAGELFF.

This clone was found once. V is TRBV4-1 and J is TRBJ2-1; 13 nucleotides line up with TRBD2. The germline V gene encodes CDR1 MGHRA and CDR2 YSYEKL. After removal of 4 bases from V and 8 bases from J, the junction contained 5 bases not matched to a gene. The CDR3 consists of 15 residues. CDR3 sequence (DNA): TGCGCCAGCAGCCGGACTAGCGGGAGAATGGATGAGCAGTTCTTC. This gives the protein CASSRTSGRMDEQFF.

The genes are TRBV3-1 (or the pseudogene TRBV3-2) and TRBJ2-3; a weak D match, TRBD2 (6 bases). Deletions cut 4 bases from V and 1 base from J, with 12 bases between. The CDR3 totals 15 residues. Germline CDR1 and CDR2: LGHDT and YNNKEL (reference sequence). In DNA form, the CDR3 reads TGTGCCAGCAGCCTGCGCGGGGACGGCACAGATACGCAGTATTTT. As protein: CASSLRGDGTDTQYF.

J is TRBJ2-7 and V is TRBV30; possible D gene TRBD1, 6 bases. Trimming pared 5 bases from V and 2 bases from J, leaving 16 bases between. CDR1 and CDR2 (germline): GTSNPN, SVGIG (reference sequence). The CDR3 is 14 residues long. CDR3 in DNA: TGTGCCTGGGTCGGACAGACGATTACCTACGAGCAGTACTTC. This encodes CAWVGQTITYEQYF. Full variable domain (outside the CDR3, taken from reference TRBV30 and TRBJ2-7): SQTIHQWPATLVQPVGSPLSLECTVEGTSNPNLYWYRQAAGRGLQLLFYSVGIGQISSEVPQNLSASRPQDRQFILSSKKLLLSDSGFYLCAWVGQTITYEQYFGPGTRLTVT.

The gene calls are TRBV5-1 and TRBJ2-2; the match to TRBD1 covers 9 bases. With V trimmed by 1 base and J by 5 bases, 6 bases remained unmatched. Per the germline V gene, CDR1 is SGHRS and CDR2 is YFSETQ. This CDR3 has 16 amino acids. The CDR3 loop reads CASSLSGQGLTGELFF. CDR3 bases: TGCGCCAGCAGCTTGTCGGGACAGGGTCTAACCGGGGAGCTGTTTTTT.

CDR3 region: CASSYGSVAWFF. The CDR3 nucleotides read TGTGCCAGCAGTTACGGCTCGGTCGCCTGGTTCTTC. The chain couples TRBV6-2 or TRBV6-3 to TRBJ2-1; D remains unclear. Germline loops: CDR1 MNHEY, CDR2 SVGEGT. Between the trimmed V and J ends, which lost 2 bases and 15 bases, there was a span of 14 bases. The CDR3 is 12 amino acids.

The chain combines TRBV6-5 with TRBJ2-1; TRBD1 matches 7 bases. Trimming at V came to 10 bases and at J to 9 bases, leaving 12 bases not matched to a gene. The CDR3 contains 13 residues. Germline CDR1 is MNHEY and CDR2 is SVGAGI. The CDR3 DNA reads as TGTGCCACCCCCCAAAGGGGGCCCATTGAGCAGTTCTTC. It translates to CATPQRGPIEQFF.

The CDR3: CAWSRQGETQYF. The CDR3 coding sequence is TGTGCCTGGAGTCGCCAGGGAGAGACCCAGTACTTC. The V gene is TRBV30, the J gene TRBJ2-5, with TRBD1 as a possible D gene (5 bases). V dropped 2 bases and J dropped 4 bases, with 8 bases sitting between them. The CDR3 sequence is 12 residues long. Germline CDR1 GTSNPN, CDR2 SVGIG (reference sequence).

The rearrangement joins TRBV27 to TRBJ1-2, with D maybe TRBD1 (6 bases). The CDR3 is 15 amino acids. Germline CDR1 is MNHEY and CDR2 is SMNVEV (reference sequence). The V end lost 0 bases, the J end lost 5 bases, and 13 bases lay between the germline ends. The CDR3 here is CASSLSKGGEYGYTF. The CDR3 DNA sequence: TGTGCCAGCAGTTTATCGAAAGGGGGAGAGTATGGCTACACCTTC.

The gene calls are TRBV3-1 (or the pseudogene TRBV3-2) and TRBJ1-3; 10 bases are a match to TRBD1. CDR3 size: 16 residues. The V gene end was trimmed by 3 bases and the J gene end by 3 bases; junction bases not matched to a gene: 5. CDR1 is LGHDT and CDR2 is YNNKEL in the germline V gene (reference sequence). CDR3 coding DNA: TGTGCCAGCAGCCACACGGGACAGGGGTTTGGAAACACCATATATTTT. As protein: CASSHTGQGFGNTIYF.